The rows below give T cell receptor beta chains drawn from one sample of a study of response to subunit inactivated influenza vaccine. Via MiXCR, TCRdb re-called the RT-PCR reads, giving one row per CDR3 protein. The top ten clones hold approximately 11% of a sample with about 180,000 distinct CDR3 sequences, about 9% of them seen once. Here the sequenced sample was non-naive T cells sorted from PBMCs, taken on the day of vaccination. The receptor source for this set is a man aged 45-60 years who received an inactivated influenza vaccine. Both conserved end residues are part of each CDR3. D genes are given only for firm matches. Clone size appears in some rows only: once, few, many, or a class for an expanded clone.

d_call | clone_size | j_call | v_call | cdr3_aa | cdr3_nt
NA | few | TRBJ2-1 | TRBV9 | CASSPAGPSYNEQFF | TGTGCCAGCAGCCCAGCCGGACCCTCCTACAATGAGCAGTTCTTC
TRBD1 | NA | TRBJ1-1 | TRBV5-1 | CASSFTPLNQGAFVFF | TGCGCCAGCAGCTTCACTCCCTTAAACCAGGGGGCGTTTGTTTTCTTT
TRBD1 | many | TRBJ2-2 | TRBV5-1 | CASTPGTGDTGELFF | TGCGCCAGCACACCAGGGACAGGCGACACCGGGGAGCTGTTTTTT
NA | many | TRBJ2-1 | TRBV4-2 | CASSHALLKVAEQFF | TGTGCCAGCAGCCACGCTTTATTAAAAGTCGCTGAGCAGTTCTTC
TRBD2 | NA | TRBJ2-7 | TRBV28 | CASRTSGTYEQYF | TGTGCCAGCAGGACTAGCGGTACCTACGAGCAGTACTTC
TRBD2 | NA | TRBJ2-4 | TRBV4-3 | CASSQAGGPNYF | TGCGCCAGCAGCCAAGCGGGGGGGCCGAATTACTTC
TRBD2 | few | TRBJ2-5 | TRBV28 | CASARLAEETQYF | TGTGCCAGTGCCAGGCTAGCGGAAGAGACCCAGTACTTC
TRBD1 | many | TRBJ1-5 | TRBV20-1 | CSARQGAGYDQPQHF | TGCAGTGCTAGACAGGGGGCAGGGTATGATCAGCCCCAGCATTTT
NA | NA | TRBJ1-3 | TRBV7-2 | CASRLIGAGNTIYF | TGTGCCAGCAGATTAATTGGGGCTGGAAACACCATATATTTT
NA | NA | TRBJ1-4 | TRBV19 | CASSIYGSTNEKLFF | TGTGCCAGTAGTATCTACGGTTCAACTAATGAAAAACTGTTTTTT
NA | medium-sized | TRBJ2-1 | TRBV7-2 | CASSLQGGMDEQFF | TGTGCCAGCAGCTTACAGGGGGGCATGGATGAGCAGTTCTTC
NA | NA | TRBJ2-5 | TRBV24-1 | CATSDFRGASETQYF | TGTGCCACCAGTGATTTTCGGGGGGCCTCAGAGACCCAGTACTTC
TRBD1 | many | TRBJ2-3 | TRBV28 | CASSPGTGTHTQYF | TGTGCCAGCAGTCCCGGGACAGGGACACATACGCAGTATTTT
TRBD1 | few | TRBJ1-4 | TRBV15 | CATSREGTGDWEKLFF | TGTGCCACCAGCAGAGAAGGGACAGGGGATTGGGAAAAACTGTTTTTT
NA | NA | TRBJ2-2 | TRBV6-1 | CAGSRQTTGELFF | TGTGCCGGCTCGAGACAGACCACCGGGGAGCTGTTTTTT
NA | NA | TRBJ2-7 | TRBV2 | CAGGKGGSEQYF | TGTGCCGGAGGCAAGGGGGGATCCGAGCAGTACTTC
NA | few | TRBJ2-1 | TRBV27 | CASSFFADNNEQFF | TGTGCCAGCAGTTTCTTCGCGGATAACAATGAGCAGTTCTTC
TRBD1 | NA | TRBJ1-4 | TRBV28 | CASRRRDRPNEKLFF | TGTGCCAGCCGAAGACGGGACAGACCTAATGAAAAACTGTTTTTT
NA | few | TRBJ2-5 | TRBV6-1 | CASLAGHQETQYF | TGTGCCAGCCTGGCGGGCCACCAAGAGACCCAGTACTTC
NA | many | TRBJ2-3 | TRBV5-1 | CASSLIGSDTQYF | TGCGCCAGCAGCTTGATCGGATCAGATACGCAGTATTTT
TRBD2 | many | TRBJ2-3 | TRBV28 | CASILAGGHTQYF | TGTGCCAGCATACTAGCGGGAGGGCATACGCAGTATTTT
TRBD1 | NA | TRBJ2-1 | TRBV7-9 | CASSLESGQGGNEQFF | TGTGCCAGCAGCTTGGAATCGGGACAGGGTGGCAATGAGCAGTTCTTC
TRBD1 | NA | TRBJ1-2 | TRBV20-1 | CSAKNEGQNYGYTF | TGCAGTGCTAAAAACGAGGGACAGAACTATGGCTACACCTTC
TRBD2 | NA | TRBJ2-1 | TRBV4-3 | CASSQREGSYNEQFF | TGCGCCAGCAGCCAGCGGGAGGGCTCCTACAATGAGCAGTTCTTC
NA | few | TRBJ1-4 | TRBV20-1 | CSASYGTGGEKLFF | TGCAGTGCTAGTTATGGGACCGGAGGCGAAAAACTGTTTTTT
NA | few | TRBJ2-2 | TRBV27 | CASSLSFPGELFF | TGTGCCAGCAGTTTATCCTTCCCCGGGGAGCTGTTTTTT
TRBD1 | few | TRBJ2-5 | TRBV6-1 | CASSRDRGQETQYF | TGTGCCAGCAGCCGGGACAGGGGCCAAGAGACCCAGTACTTC
NA | NA | TRBJ2-3 | TRBV5-1 | CASTLEGVDTQYF | TGCGCCAGCACCCTAGAGGGCGTAGATACGCAGTATTTT
NA | many | TRBJ2-3 | TRBV19 | CASSISPGDTQYF | TGTGCCAGTAGTATATCGCCCGGGGATACGCAGTATTTT
NA | many | TRBJ1-4 | TRBV6-4 | CASTKTGSNYRGKLFF | TGTGCCAGCACTAAAACAGGATCTAACTATCGGGGGAAACTGTTTTTT
TRBD1 | few | TRBJ2-2 | TRBV24-1 | CATSDPGQGTGELFF | TGTGCCACCAGTGACCCGGGACAGGGAACCGGGGAGCTGTTTTTT
NA | many | TRBJ2-1 | TRBV28 | CASTSGHPYSYNEQFF | TGTGCCAGCACCTCCGGACACCCCTACTCCTACAATGAGCAGTTCTTC
NA | few | TRBJ2-3 | TRBV14 | CASSFRNTQYF | TGTGCCAGCAGCTTTCGGAATACGCAGTATTTT
NA | many | TRBJ1-1 | TRBV28 | CASRNRAGNTEAFF | TGTGCCAGCAGGAACAGGGCTGGGAACACTGAAGCTTTCTTT
NA | few | TRBJ1-4 | TRBV5-1 | CASSLVMGPTTNEKLFF | TGCGCCAGCAGCTTGGTTATGGGGCCTACAACTAATGAAAAACTGTTTTTT
TRBD1 | NA | TRBJ2-7 | TRBV5-5 | CASRSDRASSYEQYF | TGTGCCAGCAGGTCTGACAGGGCCAGCTCCTACGAGCAGTACTTC
NA | many | TRBJ1-5 | TRBV7-8 | CASSFSSLTRRYQPQHF | TGTGCCAGCAGCTTCTCCTCTCTAACCAGAAGATATCAGCCCCAGCATTTT
TRBD2 | NA | TRBJ2-5 | TRBV7-6 | CASSPEVERGGEETQYF | TGTGCCAGCAGCCCCGAGGTCGAGCGGGGGGGAGAAGAGACCCAGTACTTC
NA | NA | TRBJ1-5 | TRBV20-1 | CSAGRKNQPQHF | TGCAGTGCCGGCAGAAAAAATCAGCCCCAGCATTTT
NA | many | TRBJ2-7 | TRBV4-3 | CASSQERGASYEQYF | TGCGCCAGCAGCCAAGAACGGGGGGCGTCCTACGAGCAGTACTTC
NA | many | TRBJ2-2 | TRBV10-2 | CASKRWGVTNTGELFF | TGCGCCAGCAAGCGTTGGGGAGTTACGAACACCGGGGAGCTGTTTTTT
TRBD2 | NA | TRBJ2-1 | TRBV9 | CASSVALAGGLSYNEQFF | TGTGCCAGCAGCGTAGCTTTAGCGGGAGGGCTCTCCTACAATGAGCAGTTCTTC
NA | NA | TRBJ2-5 | TRBV5-1 | CASSLGLGGQDGWVGQYF | TGCGCCAGCAGCTTAGGATTAGGTGGGCAGGACGGATGGGTTGGCCAGTACTTC
NA | NA | TRBJ2-3 | TRBV20-1 | CSARGGYESTDTQYF | TGCAGTGCTAGAGGCGGGTACGAGAGCACAGATACGCAGTATTTT
NA | NA | TRBJ2-2 | TRBV15 | CATSRDRGRENTGELFF | TGTGCCACCAGCAGAGACCGGGGGCGGGAGAACACCGGGGAGCTGTTTTTT
TRBD1 | NA | TRBJ1-1 | TRBV6-1 | CASSRQGWNTEAFF | TGTGCCAGCAGTCGACAGGGATGGAACACTGAAGCTTTCTTT
NA | few | TRBJ2-5 | TRBV20-1 | CSANQDYPGRETQYF | TGCAGTGCTAATCAGGACTATCCGGGGAGAGAGACCCAGTACTTC
NA | few | TRBJ1-2 | TRBV11-1 | CASSLVLGKASLIRSYGYTF | TGTGCCAGCAGCTTAGTATTGGGCAAGGCCAGCCTGATAAGGAGCTATGGCTACACCTTC
NA | NA | TRBJ2-1 | TRBV20-1 | CIARDLSFGRREQFF | TGCATTGCTAGAGATCTGTCCTTTGGCAGGAGAGAGCAGTTCTTC
NA | few | TRBJ2-2 | TRBV2 | CASSERGYGELFF | TGTGCCAGCAGTGAAAGGGGGTACGGGGAGCTGTTTTTT
NA | many | TRBJ1-1 | TRBV12-3/TRBV12-4 | CASSGPGEAFF | TGTGCCAGCAGCGGTCCGGGAGAAGCTTTCTTT
NA | many | TRBJ2-1 | TRBV9 | CASSVSPEYNEQFF | TGTGCCAGCAGCGTAAGCCCAGAGTACAATGAGCAGTTCTTC
NA | few | TRBJ2-7 | TRBV6-4 | CASRNRVYEQYF | TGTGCCAGCAGAAACAGAGTCTACGAGCAGTACTTC